The rows below give T cell receptor beta chains drawn from one sample of a study of blood T cells in healthy people across ages. TCRdb re-called the 5' RACE reads through MiXCR, storing one row per CDR3 protein. The sample carries hundreds of thousands of distinct CDR3 sequences, about 30% recorded once. The sample taken for sequencing was blood. These receptors all come from a woman older than 75 in good health. Each CDR3 is given with its conserved first and last residue. D genes are given only for firm matches. A row's size may be missing; if present it is once, few, many or a size class.

>TRBJ1-2|TRBD1|TRBV7-8|many
CASSLGQGLSGYTF
TGTGCCAGCAGCTTAGGACAGGGCCTCTCTGGCTACACCTTC
>TRBJ1-5|-|TRBV27|many
CASSVTGQGGNQPQHF
TGTGCCAGCAGTGTCACGGGACAAGGTGGCAATCAGCCCCAGCATTTT
>TRBJ1-5|-|TRBV29-1|-
CSVGGQNQPQHF
TGCAGCGTTGGGGGGCAGAATCAGCCCCAGCATTTT
>TRBJ2-1|TRBD2|TRBV5-1|many
CASSGTNIYNEQFF
TGCGCCAGCAGCGGGACTAATATTTACAATGAGCAGTTCTTC
>TRBJ2-1|-|TRBV30|few
CAWSVGGLSRRDEQFF
TGTGCCTGGAGTGTAGGTGGGCTATCAAGAAGGGATGAGCAGTTCTTC
>TRBJ2-3|-|TRBV10-3|many
CAISEPGRTDTQYF
TGTGCCATCAGTGAGCCTGGACGGACAGATACGCAGTATTTT
>TRBJ1-2|-|TRBV20-1|many
CSASPTPTSGYTF
TGCAGTGCTAGCCCCACCCCAACGTCCGGCTACACCTTC
>TRBJ2-7|-|TRBV7-2|many
CASSLRGTPGEQYF
TGTGCCAGCAGCTTACGGGGGACCCCCGGGGAGCAGTACTTC
>TRBJ2-7|-|TRBV9|many
CASSVDQGTTYEQYF
TGTGCCAGCAGCGTAGATCAGGGGACAACCTACGAGCAGTACTTC
>TRBJ1-5|TRBD1|TRBV29-1|few
CSVGTGGGSNQPQHF
TGCAGCGTGGGGACAGGGGGCGGGAGCAATCAGCCCCAGCATTTT
>TRBJ1-2|-|TRBV6-1|many
CASRTGNLYGYTF
TGTGCCAGCAGGACAGGAAACCTCTATGGCTACACCTTC
>TRBJ1-1|-|TRBV11-3|-
CASSPGVGVSTEAFF
TGTGCCAGCAGCCCAGGAGTAGGGGTCAGCACTGAAGCTTTCTTT
>TRBJ1-2|-|TRBV7-2|many
CASSAWTAASYGYTF
TGTGCCAGCAGCGCATGGACAGCGGCTTCGTATGGCTACACCTTC
>TRBJ1-1|-|TRBV2|few
CASRGQENTEAFF
TGTGCCAGCAGGGGACAAGAGAACACTGAAGCTTTCTTT
>TRBJ2-3|-|TRBV3-1|many
CASSQEGTFTDTQYF
TGTGCCAGCAGCCAAGAGGGGACTTTCACAGATACGCAGTATTTT
>TRBJ2-5|-|TRBV5-1|many
CASSLMAGQETQYF
TGCGCCAGCAGCTTGATGGCAGGTCAGGAGACCCAGTACTTC
>TRBJ1-5|-|TRBV25-1|many
CASSERSAAEQPQHF
TGTGCCAGCAGTGAGCGGTCCGCCGCCGAGCAGCCCCAGCATTTT
>TRBJ2-4|-|TRBV2|many
CASKAGASKNIQYF
TGTGCCAGCAAGGCAGGGGCATCCAAAAACATTCAGTACTTC
>TRBJ1-4|-|TRBV5-1|few
CASSTDIQRYEKLFF
TGCGCCAGCAGCACGGACATTCAACGGTATGAAAAACTGTTTTTT
>TRBJ2-3|TRBD2|TRBV30|few
CAWSGLAVSDTQYF
TGTGCCTGGTCGGGACTAGCGGTGTCAGATACGCAGTATTTT
>TRBJ2-3|-|TRBV6-5|once
CASSYSFFRQPTTFASTDTQYF
TGTGCCAGCAGTTACTCATTCTTTCGGCAACCGACTACTTTCGCTAGCACAGATACGCAGTATTTT
>TRBJ1-6|-|TRBV14|few
CASSLVGGYSPLHF
TGTGCCAGCAGCCTGGTGGGGGGGTATTCACCCCTCCACTTT
>TRBJ2-7|-|TRBV6-2/TRBV6-3|few
CASSYQRRPQYEQYF
TGTGCCAGCAGTTACCAGCGACGACCACAATACGAGCAGTACTTC
>TRBJ1-1|-|TRBV6-1|-
CASSEIHLHLNTEAFF
TGTGCCAGCAGTGAGATACACCTTCATTTGAACACTGAAGCTTTCTTT
>TRBJ2-3|-|TRBV3-1|many
CASSQDGNAQYF
TGTGCCAGCAGCCAAGATGGAAACGCGCAGTATTTT
>TRBJ1-4|TRBD1|TRBV12-3/TRBV12-4|many
CASSTGTGNEKLFF
TGTGCCAGCAGCACCGGGACAGGGAATGAAAAACTGTTTTTT
>TRBJ2-1|-|TRBV5-1|many
CASSPSGGAHNEQFF
TGCGCCAGCAGCCCCAGCGGCGGGGCCCATAATGAGCAGTTCTTC
>TRBJ2-4|TRBD1|TRBV9|-
CASSSRGQGGNIQYF
TGTGCCAGCAGCTCTAGGGGACAGGGGGGGAACATTCAGTACTTC
>TRBJ2-5|TRBD2|TRBV27|many
CASTPGGQETQYF
TGTGCCAGCACTCCGGGGGGACAAGAGACCCAGTACTTC
>TRBJ2-1|TRBD2|TRBV4-3|-
CASTLGLARANEQFF
TGCGCCAGCACCCTGGGACTAGCACGGGCCAACGAGCAGTTCTTC
>TRBJ2-1|TRBD1|TRBV6-2/TRBV6-3|-
CASRRGTGVTHEQFF
TGTGCCAGCAGACGGGGGACAGGGGTCACCCATGAGCAGTTCTTC
>TRBJ2-7|-|TRBV29-1|-
CSVELRQKNDYEQYF
TGCAGCGTTGAGTTGCGGCAGAAAAACGACTACGAGCAGTACTTC
>TRBJ1-4|TRBD1|TRBV20-1|-
CSAKAGGNEKLFF
TGCAGTGCTAAGGCAGGGGGAAATGAAAAACTGTTTTTT
>TRBJ1-2|TRBD1|TRBV5-1|-
CASSTGDYNYGYTF
TGCGCCAGCAGCACAGGGGATTATAACTATGGCTACACCTTC
>TRBJ2-3|-|TRBV5-1|many
CASSFSGTTTDTQYF
TGCGCCAGCAGCTTTTCCGGGACAACCACAGATACGCAGTATTTT
>TRBJ2-7|-|TRBV7-2|many
CASTPEQGRYEQYF
TGTGCCAGCACCCCGGAACAGGGTCGGTACGAGCAGTACTTC
>TRBJ2-3|TRBD2|TRBV5-1|few
CASSFHETSGGADTQYF
TGCGCCAGCAGCTTCCATGAGACTAGCGGGGGGGCTGATACGCAGTATTTT
>TRBJ2-2|-|TRBV11-2|-
CASSLALAGGQLFF
TGTGCCAGCAGCTTAGCTCTTGCGGGCGGGCAGCTGTTTTTT
>TRBJ2-5|-|TRBV7-2|many
CASSSGQPLGETQYF
TGTGCCAGCAGCTCCGGACAGCCCCTGGGGGAGACCCAGTACTTC
>TRBJ2-7|TRBD2|TRBV3-1|many
CASSQPGLAGPGEQYF
TGTGCCAGCAGCCAACCCGGACTAGCGGGGCCTGGGGAGCAGTACTTC
>TRBJ2-5|-|TRBV5-6|few
CASSLGLKLFEKETQYF
TGTGCCAGCAGCTTGGGGCTTAAACTCTTCGAGAAAGAGACCCAGTACTTC
>TRBJ2-3|TRBD2|TRBV4-2|many
CASSQGLAGGLHTDTQYF
TGTGCCAGCAGCCAAGGACTAGCGGGGGGGCTACACACAGATACGCAGTATTTT
>TRBJ2-3|-|TRBV5-1|many
CASSLGQRADTQYF
TGCGCCAGCAGCTTGGGACAAAGGGCAGATACGCAGTATTTT
>TRBJ2-6|-|TRBV20-1|-
CSARKGGANVLTF
TGCAGCGCGAGGAAAGGTGGGGCCAACGTCCTGACTTTC
>TRBJ2-7|-|TRBV9|many
CASSVGAVSVEQYF
TGTGCCAGCAGCGTAGGGGCCGTCAGCGTCGAGCAGTACTTC
>TRBJ2-5|-|TRBV20-1|-
CSARDHYEETQYF
TGCAGTGCTAGGGACCACTACGAAGAGACCCAGTACTTC
>TRBJ1-6|-|TRBV27|few
CASSLRVGDSPLHF
TGTGCCAGCAGTTTAAGGGTTGGGGATTCACCCCTCCACTTT
>TRBJ2-1|-|TRBV12-3/TRBV12-4|-
CASSLAVGYNEQFF
TGTGCCAGCAGTTTAGCGGTTGGGTACAATGAGCAGTTCTTC
>TRBJ2-5|-|TRBV19|few
CASSTPTGGIETQYF
TGTGCCAGTAGTACACCGACGGGTGGTATAGAGACCCAGTACTTC
>TRBJ1-1|-|TRBV4-3|many
CASSQELGLNTEAFF
TGCGCCAGCAGCCAAGAGCTGGGATTGAACACTGAAGCTTTCTTT